The next 3 T cell receptor beta chains were all read from a single sample in a study of beta chain features in type 1 diabetes. Findings of the study overall: Among all four CD4+ subsets, Type 1 diabetes patients had TCRB CDR3s that were moderately but significantly shorter.

For these TCRs, the target antigens are not known. Expressed TCRB transcripts were sequenced because the entire RNA isolate underwent reverse transcription. The protocol was immunoSEQ multiplex PCR, while the TCRdb copy is restricted to in-frame clones and leaves out a portion. The sample carries approximately 730,000 clones, under 15% recorded once. The sequencing input was naive CD4+ T cells from blood. These receptors all come from a young man with type 1 diabetes.

This clone showed up just a few times. The V and J genes are TRBV2 and TRBJ1-5; D not resolved. The CDR3 spans 13 residues. CDR1 and CDR2 (germline): SNHLY, FYNNEI. V was cut by 4 bases and J by 3 bases, with 7 bases left in between. DNA for the CDR3: TGTGCCAGCAGTGGGCAGCTCAATCAGCCCCAGCATTTT. This sequence encodes CASSGQLNQPQHF.

V is TRBV9 and J is TRBJ1-2, with 9 bases matching TRBD1. This CDR3 is 15 amino acids long. The germline gives CDR1 SGDLS, CDR2 YYNGEE. With V trimmed by 3 bases and J by 4 bases, 7 bases remained unmatched. The CDR3 sequence: CASSAPDRGIYGYTF. Here the CDR3 DNA reads TGTGCCAGCAGCGCACCAGACAGGGGGATCTATGGCTACACCTTC.

This clone was found a few times. The chain is built from TRBV2 and TRBJ2-1, with 9 positions matching TRBD2. Germline V gene sequence: CDR1 SNHLY, CDR2 FYNNEI. J gave up 9 bases and V 6 bases, and 21 bases lay outside the gene matches. This CDR3 has 18 residues. This CDR3 reads CASRTPLSSSGERSEQFF. The CDR3, as DNA: TGTGCCAGCAGGACCCCACTTTCTTCTAGCGGGGAAAGGAGTGAGCAGTTCTTC.